This is a list of T cell receptor beta chains from one sample in a study of shared clonotypes between healthy human individuals. TCRdb's copy holds only in-frame clones and misses some; the assay was immunoSEQ multiplex PCR. Among 550,000 to 700,000 clones, roughly 72% were seen once, and the ten largest hold roughly 1.9%. The sequencing sample was made of memory CD4+ T cells sorted from blood. These receptors were taken from a young woman in good health. CDR3s include the opening cysteine and the closing phenylalanine or tryptophan. Each record gives: clone size, V gene, D gene, J gene, CDR3 DNA, CDR3 protein. A D gene is named only where the DNA matches it firmly. Some rows mark clone size as missing; the rest say once, few, many or name a class of expanded clone.

size: -; V: TRBV7-7; D: -; J: TRBJ2-1; DNA: TGTGCCAGCAGCTCAACTGGACTACTTCATGAGCAGTTCTTC; CDR3: CASSSTGLLHEQFF
size: -; V: TRBV6-1; D: TRBD1; J: TRBJ2-7; DNA: TGTGCCAGCGACCGGACAGGGGTCGACGAGCAGTACTTC; CDR3: CASDRTGVDEQYF
size: -; V: TRBV4-1; D: TRBD2; J: TRBJ2-3; DNA: TGCGCCAGCAGCCGTCGGACTAGCGGTAGCACAGATACGCAGTATTTT; CDR3: CASSRRTSGSTDTQYF
size: -; V: TRBV28; D: -; J: TRBJ2-3; DNA: TGTGCCAGCAGTTTTCGGGATACGCAGTATTTT; CDR3: CASSFRDTQYF
size: -; V: TRBV4-2; D: -; J: TRBJ2-1; DNA: TGTGCCAGCAGCCAAGATGATGGGCCCTACAATGAGCAGTTCTTC; CDR3: CASSQDDGPYNEQFF
size: -; V: TRBV5-1; D: -; J: TRBJ1-1; DNA: TGCGCCAGCAGCTTGTTACCAGGGAACACTGAAGCTTTCTTT; CDR3: CASSLLPGNTEAFF
size: many; V: TRBV7-8; D: -; J: TRBJ2-7; DNA: TGTGCCAGCAGCTTAGGCTGGCAGAGCTACGAGCAGTACTTC; CDR3: CASSLGWQSYEQYF
size: -; V: TRBV5-1; D: -; J: TRBJ1-4; DNA: TGCGCCAGCAGCTTGTTTTACGTCGCAACTAATGAAAAACTGTTTTTT; CDR3: CASSLFYVATNEKLFF
size: -; V: TRBV15; D: TRBD1; J: TRBJ1-1; DNA: TGTGCCACCAGCAGGGGGACAGGCAACACTGAAGCTTTCTTT; CDR3: CATSRGTGNTEAFF
size: -; V: TRBV2; D: -; J: TRBJ2-5; DNA: TGTGCCAGCAGTGTCGGTGAGACCCAGTACTTC; CDR3: CASSVGETQYF
size: -; V: TRBV4-2; D: TRBD2; J: TRBJ2-1; DNA: TGTGCCAGCAGCCAAGAAGCCCGACTAGCGGGCTACAATGAGCAGTTCTTC; CDR3: CASSQEARLAGYNEQFF
size: -; V: TRBV10-2; D: TRBD2; J: TRBJ2-1; DNA: TGCGCCAGCGGACTAGCGGGAATCCCCGAAAACTACAATGAGCAGTTCTTC; CDR3: CASGLAGIPENYNEQFF
size: -; V: TRBV2; D: TRBD1; J: TRBJ2-2; DNA: TGTGCCAGCAGTGAGGGGACAGGGCACACCGGGGAGCTGTTTTTT; CDR3: CASSEGTGHTGELFF
size: -; V: TRBV19; D: TRBD1; J: TRBJ1-5; DNA: TGTGCCAGTAGCAACGACAGGGAACAGCCCCAGCATTTT; CDR3: CASSNDREQPQHF
size: few; V: TRBV7-8; D: TRBD2; J: TRBJ2-3; DNA: TGTGCCAGCAGCTATGGGCGGAGGACGAGCGGGAGTCTGGGTGGAACAGATACGCAGTATTTT; CDR3: CASSYGRRTSGSLGGTDTQYF
size: few; V: TRBV30; D: -; J: TRBJ2-5; DNA: TGTGCCTGGAGTGTAGAGTGGCAAGAGACCCAGTACTTC; CDR3: CAWSVEWQETQYF
size: -; V: TRBV28; D: -; J: TRBJ2-5; DNA: TGTGCCAGCAGTGGACCGGGACTCGACACCCAAGAGACCCAGTACTTC; CDR3: CASSGPGLDTQETQYF
size: -; V: TRBV19; D: -; J: TRBJ2-2; DNA: TGTGCCAGTAGTACGCGGTCTGGCACCGGGGAGCTGTTTTTT; CDR3: CASSTRSGTGELFF
size: -; V: TRBV6-1; D: TRBD2; J: TRBJ2-1; DNA: TGTGCCAGCAGTGGAGGGCGGGAGGGCCTCGCTGAGCAGTTCTTC; CDR3: CASSGGREGLAEQFF
size: few; V: TRBV7-8; D: -; J: TRBJ1-3; DNA: TGTGCCAGCAGCATAGCGGGGGCTCGGTTCGGGAACACCATATATTTT; CDR3: CASSIAGARFGNTIYF
size: few; V: TRBV29-1; D: -; J: TRBJ2-7; DNA: TGCAGCGCAGCTAGCGTCTACGAGCAGTACTTC; CDR3: CSAASVYEQYF
size: -; V: TRBV27; D: -; J: TRBJ1-2; DNA: TGTGCCAGCAGTTTACAGGGGAGCTATGGCTACACCTTC; CDR3: CASSLQGSYGYTF
size: once; V: TRBV11-3; D: -; J: TRBJ2-1; DNA: TGTGCCAGCAGCTTTGCGGTTGAGGGGTATGAGCAGTTCTTC; CDR3: CASSFAVEGYEQFF
size: -; V: TRBV12-5; D: TRBD1; J: TRBJ2-1; DNA: TGTGCTAGTGGTTTGGTACCTGATGGACAGGGGCCTGACAATGAGCAGTTCTTC; CDR3: CASGLVPDGQGPDNEQFF
size: many; V: TRBV5-1; D: -; J: TRBJ2-7; DNA: TGCGCCAGCAGCTCCGTGGGGGTTACCTACGAGCAGTACTTC; CDR3: CASSSVGVTYEQYF
size: -; V: TRBV29-1; D: -; J: TRBJ2-3; DNA: TGCAGCGCCGTTGGCGTCACAAGCACAGATACGCAGTATTTT; CDR3: CSAVGVTSTDTQYF
size: -; V: TRBV6-5; D: -; J: TRBJ1-6; DNA: TGTGCCAGCACTACACGCCCTTCTGAGGGATCACCCCTCCACTTT; CDR3: CASTTRPSEGSPLHF
size: -; V: TRBV27; D: -; J: TRBJ1-1; DNA: TGTGCCAGCCGGACAAGACCTATGAACACTGAAGCTTTCTTT; CDR3: CASRTRPMNTEAFF
size: -; V: TRBV5-8; D: TRBD1; J: TRBJ1-4; DNA: TGTGCCAGCAGCGGAAACAGGGGGCGCCGAGAAAAACTGTTTTTT; CDR3: CASSGNRGRREKLFF
size: -; V: TRBV4-1; D: -; J: TRBJ2-5; DNA: TGCGCCAGCAGCCAGCGACGGACCGACCAAGAGACCCAGTACTTC; CDR3: CASSQRRTDQETQYF
size: many; V: TRBV6-1; D: -; J: TRBJ1-1; DNA: TGTGCCAGCAGTGTTGGGGGGTTCGCTGAAGCTTTCTTT; CDR3: CASSVGGFAEAFF
size: -; V: TRBV7-9; D: -; J: TRBJ2-7; DNA: TGTGCCAGCAGCCTCACAGGAAACCCCTACGAGCAGTACTTC; CDR3: CASSLTGNPYEQYF
size: few; V: TRBV7-2; D: TRBD2; J: TRBJ2-7; DNA: TGTGCCAGCAGCTCTGGGACTACCGGTACCTACGAGCAGTACTTC; CDR3: CASSSGTTGTYEQYF
size: -; V: TRBV28; D: -; J: TRBJ1-3; DNA: TGTGCCAGCCTCGGGGGGGCCATTGCCTCTGGAAACACCATATATTTT; CDR3: CASLGGAIASGNTIYF
size: -; V: TRBV4-2; D: TRBD2; J: TRBJ2-2; DNA: TGTGCCAGCAGCCAAGGTGGAGCGGGAGACAACACCGGGGAGCTGTTTTTT; CDR3: CASSQGGAGDNTGELFF
size: -; V: TRBV7-9; D: -; J: TRBJ2-2; DNA: TGTGCCAGTGTGCAGGGGACACCGAACACCGGGGAGCTGTTTTTT; CDR3: CASVQGTPNTGELFF
size: -; V: TRBV28; D: -; J: TRBJ2-3; DNA: TGTGCCAGCAACTCCCCAAGGGCTGATACGCAGTATTTT; CDR3: CASNSPRADTQYF
size: -; V: TRBV6-5; D: TRBD1; J: TRBJ2-7; DNA: TGTGCCAGCAGTCAAGGGACAGGTAGCTCCTACGAGCAGTACTTC; CDR3: CASSQGTGSSYEQYF